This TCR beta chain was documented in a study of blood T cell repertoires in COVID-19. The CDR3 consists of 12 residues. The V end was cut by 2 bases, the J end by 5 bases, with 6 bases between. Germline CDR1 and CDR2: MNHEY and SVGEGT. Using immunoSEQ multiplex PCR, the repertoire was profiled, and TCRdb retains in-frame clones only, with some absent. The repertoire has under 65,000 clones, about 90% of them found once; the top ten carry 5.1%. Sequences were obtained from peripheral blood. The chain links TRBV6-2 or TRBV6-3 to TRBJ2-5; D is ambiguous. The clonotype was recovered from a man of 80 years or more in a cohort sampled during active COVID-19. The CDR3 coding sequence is TGTGCCAGCAGTTACGTGGGCGAGACCCAGTACTTC. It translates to CASSYVGETQYF.